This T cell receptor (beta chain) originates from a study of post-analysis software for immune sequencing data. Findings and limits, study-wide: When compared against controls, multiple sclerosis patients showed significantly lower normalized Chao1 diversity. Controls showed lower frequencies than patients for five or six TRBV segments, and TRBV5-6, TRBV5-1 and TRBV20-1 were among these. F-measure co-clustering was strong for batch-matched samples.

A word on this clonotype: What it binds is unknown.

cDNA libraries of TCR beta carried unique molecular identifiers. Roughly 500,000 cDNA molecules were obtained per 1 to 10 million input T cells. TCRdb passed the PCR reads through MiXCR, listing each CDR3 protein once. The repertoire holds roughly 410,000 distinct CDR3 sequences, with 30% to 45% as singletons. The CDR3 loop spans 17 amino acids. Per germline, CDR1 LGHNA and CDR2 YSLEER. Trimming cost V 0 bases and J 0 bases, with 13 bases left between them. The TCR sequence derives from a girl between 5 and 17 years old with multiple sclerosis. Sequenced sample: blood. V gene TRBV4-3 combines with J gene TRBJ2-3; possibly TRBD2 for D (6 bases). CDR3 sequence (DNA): TGCGCCAGCAGCCAAGAGTCCAGCGGGCAAAGCACAGATACGCAGTATTTT. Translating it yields CASSQESSGQSTDTQYF.